This T cell receptor (beta chain) was identified in a study of T cell responses to AZD1222 COVID-19 vaccine. Notes on the study in general: There were vaccine-associated CD4 TCRs across spike, dominant at 160-218 and 743-854. In all cases, repertoires were sampled only after the peak T cell response.

CDR3 length: 16 amino acids. V trimming: 3 bases; J trimming: 0 bases; junction bases outside the gene matches: 6. Germline lookup yields CDR1 SGHNT and CDR2 YYREEE (reference sequence). Repertoires were generated with immunoSEQ multiplex PCR, while TCRdb's copy carries only in-frame clones and drops some. The sample lists 110,000 to 150,000 clones, 80% to 90% seen once, with around 1.6% in the top ten. Of note for this clone: The target antigen is unknown.

This TCR came from an adult in good health. The chain uses TRBV5-4 and TRBJ2-3, with 8 positions matching TRBD2. Sample: peripheral blood, taken on day 0 of AZD1222 vaccination. The CDR3 reads CASSSHSGASTDTQYF. The DNA of the CDR3 is TGTGCCAGCAGCTCCCATAGCGGGGCTAGCACAGATACGCAGTATTTT.